This is a list of T cell receptor beta chains from one sample in a study of blood T cell repertoires in COVID-19. Generated by immunoSEQ multiplex PCR, the TCRdb table keeps only in-frame clones and is missing some. The sample gives 350,000 to 400,000 clones, more than 70% of which show up once; approximately 1.2% is in the top ten. The sequenced material came from PBMCs or T cells enriched from blood (not recorded which). The receptors originated from a young woman who had recovered from COVID-19. Both conserved end residues are part of each CDR3. Each record gives: V gene, J gene, D gene, clone size, CDR3 protein, CDR3 DNA. The D gene is left open where the match is weak. Size is stated for part of the rows, as once, few or many counts, or as a class when the clone is expanded.

TRBV18	TRBJ1-5	TRBD1	once	CASSTGQGIGPQHF	TGTGCCAGCTCAACAGGACAGGGAATAGGACCCCAGCATTTT
TRBV9	TRBJ2-3	TRBD1	NA	CASNTWDRATDTQYF	TGTGCCAGCAACACCTGGGACAGGGCCACAGATACGCAGTATTTT
TRBV4-1	TRBJ2-4	NA	NA	CASSQVGGLFKNIQYF	TGCGCCAGCAGCCAAGTTGGGGGACTTTTTAAAAACATTCAGTACTTC
TRBV2	TRBJ2-7	NA	NA	CALRVIDGYEQYF	TGTGCCCTCCGAGTGATTGATGGCTACGAGCAGTACTTC
TRBV6-1	TRBJ2-7	NA	few	CASSEADSGGYEQYF	TGTGCCAGCAGTGAAGCGGACAGTGGGGGCTACGAGCAGTACTTC
TRBV6-5	TRBJ1-1	NA	NA	CASSRTVADTEAFF	TGTGCCAGCAGCCGAACCGTGGCAGACACTGAAGCTTTCTTT
TRBV27	TRBJ1-4	NA	NA	CASSFRALTGVEKLFF	TGTGCCAGCAGTTTTAGGGCCCTGACGGGGGTGGAAAAACTGTTTTTT
TRBV7-2	TRBJ1-1	NA	NA	CASSPGDRRTEAFF	TGTGCCAGCAGCCCTGGAGACAGACGCACTGAAGCTTTCTTT
TRBV5-1	TRBJ1-3	NA	NA	CASSLGGSNTIYF	TGCGCCAGCAGCTTGGGAGGATCTAACACCATATATTTT
TRBV11-2	TRBJ1-1	NA	NA	CASSRGGVENTEAFF	TGTGCCAGCAGCCGCGGCGGGGTGGAGAACACTGAAGCTTTCTTT
TRBV5-4	TRBJ1-6	NA	NA	CASSFLSTSSYNSPLHF	TGTGCCAGCAGCTTTTTAAGTACTAGCTCCTATAATTCACCCCTCCACTTT
TRBV5-6	TRBJ1-2	NA	once	CASRFDRYYGYTF	TGTGCCAGCAGGTTTGACAGATATTATGGCTACACCTTC
TRBV3-1/TRBV3-2	TRBJ2-7	TRBD2	NA	CASSPGGVFSYEQYF	TGTGCCAGCAGTCCTGGGGGGGTCTTCTCCTACGAGCAGTACTTC
TRBV12-3/TRBV12-4	TRBJ1-3	NA	once	CASSFPPNTIYF	TGTGCCAGCAGTTTCCCCCCGAACACCATATATTTT
TRBV7-3	TRBJ1-1	NA	NA	CASSPGHWNTEAFF	TGTGCCAGCAGCCCGGGACACTGGAACACTGAAGCTTTCTTT
TRBV3-1/TRBV3-2	TRBJ2-2	TRBD1	NA	CASSRSGTGLTGELFF	TGTGCCAGCAGCCGTTCCGGGACAGGGTTGACCGGGGAGCTGTTTTTT
TRBV12-3/TRBV12-4	TRBJ1-2	NA	NA	CASSFPGNGYTF	TGTGCCAGCAGTTTCCCAGGTAATGGCTACACCTTC
TRBV6-5	TRBJ1-3	TRBD1	NA	CASSLDRVSGNTIYF	TGTGCCAGCAGCCTAGACAGGGTCTCTGGAAACACCATATATTTT
TRBV27	TRBJ2-1	NA	NA	CASSLRGNSYNEQFF	TGTGCCAGCAGTTTACGGGGGAACTCCTACAATGAGCAGTTCTTC
TRBV9	TRBJ2-2	TRBD2	NA	CASSVGSASGLAGGNTGELFF	TGTGCCAGCAGCGTAGGGTCCGCCTCGGGACTAGCGGGGGGGAACACCGGGGAGCTGTTTTTT
TRBV7-9	TRBJ2-5	NA	NA	CASSLKGGSLQTQYF	TGTGCCAGCAGCTTAAAAGGGGGAAGTTTGCAGACCCAGTACTTC
TRBV5-1	TRBJ2-5	TRBD1	NA	CASSLGQGRQTQYF	TGCGCCAGCAGCTTGGGACAGGGTAGACAGACCCAGTACTTC
TRBV4-1	TRBJ1-2	NA	NA	CASSQEPGGGGYTF	TGCGCCAGCAGCCAAGAACCGGGCGGAGGCGGCTACACCTTC
TRBV29-1	TRBJ2-7	TRBD1	few	CSVLDRVYEQYF	TGCAGCGTTCTGGACAGGGTCTACGAGCAGTACTTC
TRBV3-1/TRBV3-2	TRBJ1-1	NA	NA	CASSQAPTIRGKNTEAFF	TGTGCCAGCAGCCAAGCCCCCACTATCAGGGGTAAGAACACTGAAGCTTTCTTT
TRBV27	TRBJ2-7	TRBD2	NA	CASSLDGGGVYEQYF	TGTGCCAGCAGTTTAGACGGGGGAGGGGTCTACGAGCAGTACTTC
TRBV29-1	TRBJ1-1	TRBD1	NA	CSVQQGVHTEAFF	TGCAGCGTTCAACAGGGGGTGCACACTGAAGCTTTCTTT
TRBV7-2	TRBJ2-7	TRBD2	NA	CASSLDKGLATYEQYF	TGTGCCAGCAGCTTAGACAAGGGACTAGCGACCTACGAGCAGTACTTC
TRBV5-5	TRBJ1-6	NA	NA	CASSLAQGYNSPLHF	TGTGCCAGCAGCTTGGCGCAGGGGTATAATTCACCCCTCCACTTT
TRBV10-3	TRBJ1-1	NA	once	CAISGTGSQIVVAEAFF	TGTGCCATCAGTGGTACAGGGAGCCAAATAGTAGTTGCTGAAGCTTTCTTT
TRBV27	TRBJ2-7	TRBD2	NA	CASSSLLRGTYEQYF	TGTGCCAGCAGTTCCCTCTTGCGGGGGACCTACGAGCAGTACTTC
TRBV10-3	TRBJ1-4	NA	NA	CAISESRVEKLFF	TGTGCCATCAGTGAGTCACGGGTAGAAAAACTGTTTTTT
TRBV19	TRBJ1-4	NA	NA	CASSTPGFDEKLFF	TGTGCCAGTAGTACTCCAGGTTTCGATGAAAAACTGTTTTTT
TRBV7-3	TRBJ2-3	TRBD2	NA	CASSLNRRGDTDTQYF	TGTGCCAGCAGCTTAAACCGGCGGGGGGACACAGATACGCAGTATTTT
TRBV30	TRBJ2-7	NA	NA	CAWSVPGGEQYF	TGTGCCTGGAGTGTCCCAGGAGGCGAGCAGTACTTC
TRBV5-1	TRBJ1-6	TRBD1	NA	CASSLVPLQGSGSPLHF	TGCGCCAGCAGCTTGGTTCCCTTACAGGGGTCCGGATCACCCCTCCACTTT
TRBV6-4	TRBJ2-7	TRBD2	once	CASSVERGAGEQYF	TGTGCCAGCAGTGTCGAGCGGGGGGCCGGCGAGCAGTACTTC
TRBV30	TRBJ1-2	NA	NA	CAWAGTKSLRGYTF	TGTGCCTGGGCGGGAACGAAGTCCCTGCGTGGCTACACCTTC
TRBV19	TRBJ1-2	TRBD1	NA	CASSTDRVYGYTF	TGTGCCAGTAGTACCGACAGGGTCTATGGCTACACCTTC
TRBV18	TRBJ1-2	TRBD1	few	CASSPLGTGVSYGYTF	TGTGCCAGCTCACCACTCGGGACAGGGGTCAGCTATGGCTACACCTTC